This entry is about one T cell receptor (beta chain). This sequence is one base from a far larger clone and is likely a read error. This record comes from a study of regulatory T cells in long-lasting Graves disease. At the level of the study: Prior antithyroid drug treatment in newly diagnosed Graves' patients lasted under 3 months.

CDR1 is SGHKS and CDR2 is YYEKEE in the germline V gene (reference sequence). The CDR3 contains 14 residues. The V and J ends lost 3 bases and 4 bases, in that order; junction bases with no gene match: 3. Time point: newly diagnosed GD, antithyroid drugs for less than 3 months. After RNA was extracted from PBMCs, the TCR library was made from it. In building TCR beta libraries, iRepertoire HTBI primers were used together with Arm-PCR of CDR3 regions. TCRdb re-called the multiplex PCR reads with MiXCR, one entry per CDR3 protein. Of around 450,000 distinct CDR3 sequences in the sample, about 15% were seen once. The same sample was also used in a study of T cells in Graves' hyperthyroidism and ophthalmopathy. Per that study: Patients aged 18 to 65 with hyperthyroidism were newly diagnosed, with duration under 2 months.

Source: peripheral blood mononuclear cells (PBMCs), taken at new diagnosis, from a patient treated with antithyroid drugs. This receptor was obtained from a woman in her thirties or forties with Graves disease. The chain has TRBV5-5 and TRBJ2-1, with 8 bases identical to TRBD2. DNA for the CDR3: TGTGCCAGCAGCTCCGGGACTAGGTACAATGAGCAGTTCTTC. This encodes CASSSGTRYNEQFF.